This T cell receptor (beta chain) was observed in a study of T-cell reconstitution after alpha-beta-depleted transplantation in children (dated by TCRdb to about 2016). Some background on the complete study: The study quantitatively tracked T-cell immune reconstitution after TCRalphabeta/CD19-depleted allogeneic hematopoietic cell transplantation in children using TCR repertoire profiling.

Including the terminal cysteine and phenylalanine, the CDR3 comprises 15 residues. The read is trimmed to its CDR3 DNA, 45 bases read in frame from base 1. The germline V and J ends show losses of 4 bases and 7 bases respectively, and no gene match explains 7 bases of the junction. CDR1 and CDR2, per the germline V gene, are SGHRS and YFSETQ. Library generation was performed with PCR. This sample was sequenced with an Illumina HiSeq 2500. TCR libraries were prepared with molecular barcoding, using unique molecular identifiers to normalize TCRbeta repertoire quantification. TCRdb redid the processing of the public reads, applying fastp at Q25 and MiXCR, and retained in-frame beta chains. Identical CDR3 proteins give one entry, which carries the most common genes and DNA. Across this sample there are around 240,000 distinct CDR3 sequences, with around 9.7% seen only once. The top ten clonotypes cover approximately 5% of the sample.

This clonotype was seen repeatedly, ten times or more. Its recognized antigen is unknown. No quality values exist for individual bases; no much larger clone is one base distant. This sequence originates from a human donor who donated a stem cell graft to a child with SCID. Material: PBMCs from the stem cell graft donor, obtained from the stem cell graft. The rearrangement combines TRBV5-1 with TRBJ1-5; 11 bases in between match TRBD1. The CDR3 protein: CASSVGQGVGQPQHF. The sequence in DNA is TGCGCCAGCAGCGTGGGACAGGGGGTTGGACAGCCCCAGCATTTT.